This TCR beta chain was captured by sequencing in a study of T cells after yellow fever vaccination. The authors made TCR cDNA by 5'RACE template switching, adding a universal primer site and UMIs. MiXCR, applied by TCRdb to the 5' RACE reads, yields one record per CDR3 protein. The data contain around 100,000 distinct CDR3 sequences, roughly 6% of them seen just once; the ten biggest clones take up approximately 39%. This clonotype came up many times. Its specificity is not known. CDR3 length: 15 residues. V gave up 5 bases and J gave up 6 bases; unmatched junction bases: 9. General observations from the study: Overlap between CD4 and CD8 compartments was detected for a small share of clonotypes. In post-booster samples, most primary-vaccination clones reappeared (about 96% CD4, 75% to 90% CD8).

This clonotype originated in a man between 18 and 29 years old who received the YFV17D yellow fever vaccine. Sequencing used CD8+ T cells sorted from PBMCs, obtained 10 days after the yellow fever booster vaccination. This sequence joins TRBV12-3 or TRBV12-4 and TRBJ2-3, with 9 bases matching TRBD1. The CDR3 is CASSQFTGGWDTQYF. In DNA, the CDR3 is TGTGCCAGCAGTCAATTCACAGGGGGCTGGGATACGCAGTATTTT.